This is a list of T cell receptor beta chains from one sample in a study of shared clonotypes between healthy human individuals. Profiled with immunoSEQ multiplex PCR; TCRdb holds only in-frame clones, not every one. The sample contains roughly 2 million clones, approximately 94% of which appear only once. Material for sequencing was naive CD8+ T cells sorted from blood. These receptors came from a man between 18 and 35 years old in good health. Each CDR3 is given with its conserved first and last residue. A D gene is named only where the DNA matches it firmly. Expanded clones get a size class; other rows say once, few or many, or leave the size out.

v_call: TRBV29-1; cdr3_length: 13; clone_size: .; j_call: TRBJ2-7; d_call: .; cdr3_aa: CSVEDTRNYEQYF; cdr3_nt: TGCAGCGTTGAAGATACCAGGAACTACGAGCAGTACTTC
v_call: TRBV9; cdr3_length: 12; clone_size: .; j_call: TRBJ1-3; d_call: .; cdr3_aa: CASSVDLDTIYF; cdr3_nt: TGTGCCAGCAGCGTAGATCTGGACACCATATATTTT
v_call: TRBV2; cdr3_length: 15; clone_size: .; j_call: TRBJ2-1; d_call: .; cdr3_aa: CASRGVSSRDNEQFF; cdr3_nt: TGTGCCAGCCGCGGGGTTAGTTCCAGGGACAATGAGCAGTTCTTC
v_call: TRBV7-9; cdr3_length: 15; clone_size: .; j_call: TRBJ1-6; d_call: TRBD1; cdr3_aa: CASSQTGSYNSPLHF; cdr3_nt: TGTGCCAGCAGCCAGACAGGGAGCTATAATTCACCCCTCCACTTT
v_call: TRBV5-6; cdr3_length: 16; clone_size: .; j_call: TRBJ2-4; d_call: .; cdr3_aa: CASSFGPRFGVDIQYF; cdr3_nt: TGTGCCAGCAGCTTTGGGCCTCGCTTCGGAGTTGACATTCAGTACTTC
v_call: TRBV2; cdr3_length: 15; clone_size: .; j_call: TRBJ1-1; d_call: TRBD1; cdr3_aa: CASMQVPGTDNEAFF; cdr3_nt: TGTGCCAGCATGCAGGTCCCGGGGACAGATAATGAAGCTTTCTTT
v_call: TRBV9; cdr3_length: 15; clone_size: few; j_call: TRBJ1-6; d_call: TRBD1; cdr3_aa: CASSAFGQGDSPLHF; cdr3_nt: TGTGCCAGCAGCGCCTTTGGACAGGGGGATTCACCCCTCCACTTT
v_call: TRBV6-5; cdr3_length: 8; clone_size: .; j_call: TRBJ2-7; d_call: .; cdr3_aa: CASGGQYF; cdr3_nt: TGTGCCAGCGGTGGGCAGTACTTC
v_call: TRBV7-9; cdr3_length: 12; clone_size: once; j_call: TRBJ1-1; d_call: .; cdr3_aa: CASSLGNGEAFF; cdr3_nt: TGTGCCAGCAGCTTAGGGAACGGTGAAGCTTTCTTT
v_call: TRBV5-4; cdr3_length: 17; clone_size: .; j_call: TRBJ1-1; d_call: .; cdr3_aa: CASSLAVQGPPNTEAFF; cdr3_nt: TGTGCCAGCAGCTTGGCCGTGCAGGGGCCTCCGAACACTGAAGCTTTCTTT
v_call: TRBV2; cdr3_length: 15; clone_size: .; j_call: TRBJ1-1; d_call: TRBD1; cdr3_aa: CASTDTTGNRGEAFF; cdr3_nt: TGTGCCAGCACCGATACCACAGGTAACAGGGGTGAAGCTTTCTTT
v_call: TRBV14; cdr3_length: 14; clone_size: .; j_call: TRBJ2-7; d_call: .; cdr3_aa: CASSQIVGHNEQYF; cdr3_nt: TGTGCCAGCAGCCAGATCGTAGGACACAACGAGCAGTACTTC
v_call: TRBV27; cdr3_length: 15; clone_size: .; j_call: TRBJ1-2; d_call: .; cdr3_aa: CASSLLGGADYGYTF; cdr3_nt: TGTGCCAGCAGTTTATTGGGTGGGGCCGACTATGGCTACACCTTC
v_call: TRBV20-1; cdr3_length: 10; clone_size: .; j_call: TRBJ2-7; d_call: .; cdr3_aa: CSVKRNEQYF; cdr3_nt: TGCAGTGTTAAACGAAACGAGCAGTACTTC
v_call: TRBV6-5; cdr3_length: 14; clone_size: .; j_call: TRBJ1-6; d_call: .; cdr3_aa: CASSYSSYNSPLHF; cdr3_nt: TGTGCCAGCAGTTACTCGTCGTATAATTCACCCCTCCACTTT
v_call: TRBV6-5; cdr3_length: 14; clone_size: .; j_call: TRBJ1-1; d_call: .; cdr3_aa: CASSWGEGDTEAFF; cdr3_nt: TGTGCCAGCAGTTGGGGGGAGGGCGACACTGAAGCTTTCTTT
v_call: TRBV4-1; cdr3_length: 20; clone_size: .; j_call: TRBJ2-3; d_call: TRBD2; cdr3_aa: CASSHRSGLAGGPGGDTQYF; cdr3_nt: TGCGCCAGCAGCCATCGCTCCGGACTAGCGGGAGGGCCGGGCGGAGATACGCAGTATTTT
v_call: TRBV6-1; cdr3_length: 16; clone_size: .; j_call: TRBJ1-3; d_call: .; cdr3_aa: CASSEASEGSGNTIYF; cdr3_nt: TGTGCCAGCAGTGAAGCGTCTGAGGGCTCTGGAAACACCATATATTTT
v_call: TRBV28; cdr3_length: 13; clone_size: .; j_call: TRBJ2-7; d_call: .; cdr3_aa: CASSGWESYEQYF; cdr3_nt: TGTGCCAGCAGTGGATGGGAGTCCTACGAGCAGTACTTC
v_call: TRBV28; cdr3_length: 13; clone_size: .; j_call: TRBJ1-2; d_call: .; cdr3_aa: CASSLAGYYGYTF; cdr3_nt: TGTGCCAGCAGTTTGGCGGGGTACTATGGCTACACCTTC
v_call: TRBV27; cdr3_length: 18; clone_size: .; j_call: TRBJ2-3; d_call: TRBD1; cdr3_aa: CASSLLNPQGATTDTQYF; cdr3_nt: TGTGCCAGCAGTTTATTAAACCCACAGGGGGCCACCACAGATACGCAGTATTTT
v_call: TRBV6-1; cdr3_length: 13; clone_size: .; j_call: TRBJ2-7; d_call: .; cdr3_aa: CASSSRGPYEQYF; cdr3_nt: TGTGCCAGCAGTTCACGGGGGCCCTACGAGCAGTACTTC
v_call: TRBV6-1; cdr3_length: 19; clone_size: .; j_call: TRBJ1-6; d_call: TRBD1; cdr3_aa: CASSEVGRGWSSYNSPLHF; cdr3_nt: TGTGCCAGCAGTGAAGTTGGCAGGGGGTGGAGCTCCTATAATTCACCCCTCCACTTT
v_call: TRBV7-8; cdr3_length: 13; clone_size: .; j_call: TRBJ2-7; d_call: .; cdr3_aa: CASSGEGTYEQYF; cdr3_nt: TGTGCCAGCAGCGGCGAGGGGACGTACGAGCAGTACTTC
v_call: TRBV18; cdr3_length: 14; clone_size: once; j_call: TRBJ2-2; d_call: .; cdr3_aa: CASSPKAKAGELFF; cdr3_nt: TGTGCCAGCTCACCAAAGGCGAAGGCCGGGGAGCTGTTTTTT
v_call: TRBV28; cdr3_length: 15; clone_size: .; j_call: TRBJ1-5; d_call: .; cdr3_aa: CASSLGLWGNQPQHF; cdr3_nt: TGTGCCAGCAGTTTGGGACTTTGGGGCAATCAGCCCCAGCATTTT
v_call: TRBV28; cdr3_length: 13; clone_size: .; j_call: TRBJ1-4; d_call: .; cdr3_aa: CASRWDIGEKLFF; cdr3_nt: TGTGCCAGCAGGTGGGACATCGGTGAAAAACTGTTTTTT
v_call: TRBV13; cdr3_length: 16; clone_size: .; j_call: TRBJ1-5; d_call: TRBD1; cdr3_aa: CASSLQGLGSNQPQHF; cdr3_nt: TGTGCCAGCAGCCTACAGGGGCTGGGAAGCAATCAGCCCCAGCATTTT
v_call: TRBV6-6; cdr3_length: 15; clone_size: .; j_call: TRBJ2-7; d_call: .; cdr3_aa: CASSYSKDTGYEQYF; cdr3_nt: TGTGCCAGCAGCTACTCCAAGGACACGGGCTACGAGCAGTACTTC
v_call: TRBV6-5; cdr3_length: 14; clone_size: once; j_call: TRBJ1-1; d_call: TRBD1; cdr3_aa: CASSYERGHTEAFF; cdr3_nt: TGTGCCAGCAGTTACGAGAGGGGGCACACTGAAGCTTTCTTT
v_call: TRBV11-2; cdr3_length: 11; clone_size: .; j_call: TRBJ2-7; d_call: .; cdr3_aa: CASSLWNEQYF; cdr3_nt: TGTGCCAGCAGCTTATGGAACGAGCAGTACTTC
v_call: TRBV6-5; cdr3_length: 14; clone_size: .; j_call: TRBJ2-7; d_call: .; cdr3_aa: CASSEQGSSYEQYF; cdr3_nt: TGTGCCAGCAGTGAACAGGGAAGCTCCTACGAGCAGTACTTC
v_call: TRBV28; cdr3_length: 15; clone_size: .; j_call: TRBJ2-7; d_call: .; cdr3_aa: CASSFGPGSSYEQYF; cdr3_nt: TGTGCCAGCAGTTTCGGTCCCGGGTCTTCCTACGAGCAGTACTTC
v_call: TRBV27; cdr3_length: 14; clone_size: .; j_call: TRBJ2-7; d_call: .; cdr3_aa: CASSRDKGSYEQYF; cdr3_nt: TGTGCCAGCAGTCGCGACAAGGGCTCCTACGAGCAGTACTTC
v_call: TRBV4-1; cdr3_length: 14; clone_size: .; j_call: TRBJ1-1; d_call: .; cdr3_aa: CASSQVSGRTEAFF; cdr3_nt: TGCGCCAGCAGCCAAGTGTCAGGGCGCACTGAAGCTTTCTTT
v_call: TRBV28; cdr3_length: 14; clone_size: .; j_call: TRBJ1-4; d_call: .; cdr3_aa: CASKVAATNEKLFF; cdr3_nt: TGTGCCAGCAAGGTGGCAGCAACTAATGAAAAACTGTTTTTT
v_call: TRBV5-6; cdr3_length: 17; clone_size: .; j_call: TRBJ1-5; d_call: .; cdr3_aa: CASSSQDKYHSNQPQHF; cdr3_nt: TGTGCCAGCAGTTCACAGGACAAGTATCATAGCAATCAGCCCCAGCATTTT
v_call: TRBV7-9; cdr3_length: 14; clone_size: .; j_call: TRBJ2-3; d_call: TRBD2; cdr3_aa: CASSWTSATDTQYF; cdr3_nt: TGTGCCAGCAGCTGGACTAGCGCCACAGATACGCAGTATTTT
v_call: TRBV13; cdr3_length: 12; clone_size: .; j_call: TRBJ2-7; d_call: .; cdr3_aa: CASSFLWGEQYF; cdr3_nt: TGTGCCAGCAGCTTTCTGTGGGGCGAGCAGTACTTC
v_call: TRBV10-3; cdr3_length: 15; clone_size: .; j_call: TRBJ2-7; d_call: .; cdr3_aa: CAISDRSSPVYEQYF; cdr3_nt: TGTGCCATCAGTGACAGGTCCTCCCCCGTATACGAGCAGTACTTC
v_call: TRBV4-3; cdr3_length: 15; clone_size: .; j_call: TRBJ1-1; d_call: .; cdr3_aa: CASSQVWSGDTEAFF; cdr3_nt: TGCGCCAGCAGCCAGGTTTGGAGTGGAGACACTGAAGCTTTCTTT
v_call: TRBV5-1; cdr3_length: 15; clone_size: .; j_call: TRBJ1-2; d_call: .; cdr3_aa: CASSLDGTLTYGYTF; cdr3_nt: TGCGCCAGCAGCTTGGACGGTACTTTAACCTATGGCTACACCTTC
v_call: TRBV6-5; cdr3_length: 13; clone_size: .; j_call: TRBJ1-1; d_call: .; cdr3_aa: CASSPQGSTEAFF; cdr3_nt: TGTGCCAGCAGTCCCCAGGGAAGCACTGAAGCTTTCTTT
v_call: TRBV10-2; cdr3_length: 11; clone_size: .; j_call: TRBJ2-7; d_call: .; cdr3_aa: CASSETYEQYF; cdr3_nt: TGCGCCAGCTCAGAAACCTACGAGCAGTACTTC
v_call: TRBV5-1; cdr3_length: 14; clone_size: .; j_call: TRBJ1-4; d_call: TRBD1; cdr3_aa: CASSPTGGLEKLFF; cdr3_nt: TGCGCCAGCAGCCCCACAGGGGGCTTGGAAAAACTGTTTTTT